Shown below are 15 T cell receptor beta chains from a single sample sequenced in a study of T-cell reconstitution after alpha-beta-depleted transplantation in children. Unique molecular identifiers were used to barcode this TCRbeta library. TCRdb re-derived calls from the PCR reads in MiXCR, one entry per CDR3 protein. This sample has approximately 220,000 distinct CDR3 sequences, with under 20% found just once. Here the sequenced sample was PBMCs, mostly from graft donor cells, taken 360 days after TCRalphabeta/CD19-depleted stem cell transplant. Every receptor here comes from a male patient between 2 and 15 years old who had a stem cell transplant for acute lymphoblastic leukemia, so the T cells may come from the graft donor.

The chain is built from TRBV20-1 and TRBJ2-5; no clear D. With 7 bases removed from V and 0 bases from J, the gap between germline ends came to 6 bases. This CDR3 comprises 11 residues. From germline, CDR1 is DFQATT and CDR2 SNEGSKA (reference sequence). The CDR3 here is CSGDNQETQYF. CDR3 sequence (DNA): TGCAGTGGAGACAACCAAGAGACCCAGTACTTC.

The chain joins TRBV5-5 to TRBJ1-1; maybe TRBD1 (6 bases). In germline, CDR1 is SGHKS, CDR2 YYEKEE (reference sequence). The CDR3 is 16 amino acids. Trimming took 2 bases from V and 2 from J, leaving 16 bases between them. CDR3 protein: CASSFAPGQFNTEAFF. CDR3 sequence (DNA): TGTGCCAGCAGCTTTGCCCCAGGACAGTTTAACACTGAAGCTTTCTTT.

This clonotype has just a few counts. V is TRBV7-6 and J is TRBJ1-1; D ambiguous. This CDR3 has 16 residues. CDR1 is SGHVS, CDR2 FNYEAQ, per germline. The V end was cut by 4 bases, the J end by 0 bases, with 15 bases between. The CDR3 DNA sequence: TGTGCCAGCAGCTCTTTAAAGGACGTATTGAACACTGAAGCTTTCTTT. Its protein product is CASSSLKDVLNTEAFF.

Ten or more counts support this clonotype. This rearrangement joins TRBV20-1 to TRBJ2-7; the D gene is possibly TRBD1 (5 bases). The germline V gene encodes CDR1 DFQATT and CDR2 SNEGSKA (reference sequence). Trimming left V 3 bases short and J 0 bases short, with 15 bases between. The CDR3 totals 15 residues. DNA of the CDR3: TGCAGTGCTAGCCTCCCCAGGGCCCCCTCCTACGAGCAGTACTTC. Translating gives CSASLPRAPSYEQYF.

This clonotype was detected many times. The rearrangement uses TRBV6-5 and TRBJ2-1; 10 bases line up with TRBD2. V lost 4 bases and J lost 2; bases outside the gene matches: 5. The CDR3 is 16 residues long. The germline gives CDR1 MNHEY, CDR2 SVGAGI. CDR3 nucleotide sequence: TGTGCCAGCAGTTCCGGGAGCGGGGGGGCCTACAATGAGCAGTTCTTC. Its protein product is CASSSGSGGAYNEQFF.

This chain joins TRBV7-8 and TRBJ2-7, with 10 bases identical to TRBD1. Germline loops: CDR1 SGHVS, CDR2 FQNEAQ. V gave up 0 bases and J gave up 6 bases; unmatched junction bases: 8. This CDR3 comprises 16 residues. The DNA of the CDR3 is TGTGCCAGCAGCTTAGCGTCCGGGACAGGGGCCGGCGAGCAGTACTTC. It encodes CASSLASGTGAGEQYF.

This clonotype has just a few counts. This sequence joins TRBV5-1 and TRBJ2-7, with a weak D call TRBD1 (6 bases). The CDR3 length is 16 residues. Between the trimmed V and J ends, which lost 0 bases and 3 bases, there was a span of 16 bases. Germline assignment: CDR1 SGHRS and CDR2 YFSETQ. The CDR3 coding sequence is TGCGCCAGCAGCTTGGAAGGGGGAACCTTTGGCTACGAGCAGTACTTC. This sequence encodes CASSLEGGTFGYEQYF.

This clonotype was seen at least ten times. The gene calls are TRBV29-1 and TRBJ2-2; D not resolved. Germline CDR1 SQVTM, CDR2 ANQGSEA. The CDR3 contains 11 residues. Deletions cut 5 bases from V and 3 bases from J, with 4 bases between. Here the CDR3 DNA reads TGCAGCGTTCTATACACCGGGGAGCTGTTTTTT. Translated, it gives CSVLYTGELFF.

DNA of the CDR3: TGTGCCAGCAGCCGAGTCAGCGGGAGCTCCTACAATGAGCAGTTCTTC. Translating gives CASSRVSGSSYNEQFF. J is TRBJ2-1 and V is TRBV7-2; TRBD2 matches at 8 bases. Trimming took 5 bases from V and 0 from J; bases not matched to a gene: 6. The CDR3 has 16 amino acids. Germline loops: CDR1 SGHTA, CDR2 FQGNSA.

The chain recombines TRBV29-1 with TRBJ2-6; D could derive from TRBD1 or TRBD2 (5 bases each). From germline, CDR1 is SQVTM and CDR2 ANQGSEA. Trimming pared 4 bases from V and 3 bases from J, leaving 16 bases between. CDR3 length: 16 amino acids. The CDR3 DNA is TGCAGCGTTGTGCCGGGGCTCCGGAATGGGGCCAACGTCCTGACTTTC. Translating gives CSVVPGLRNGANVLTF.

This clonotype turned up a few times. The chain joins TRBV12-3 or TRBV12-4 to TRBJ2-7; 10 bases agree with TRBD2. The V and J ends lost 1 base and 4 bases, in that order; junction bases with no gene match: 4. The CDR3 is 15 amino acids. The CDR3 protein is CASSLGASGSYEQYF. The DNA for the CDR3 is TGTGCCAGCAGTTTAGGGGCTAGCGGGAGTTACGAGCAGTACTTC.

This clonotype was counted between two and nine times. The rearrangement joins TRBV10-1 to TRBJ2-3; D unclear. Per the germline V gene, CDR1 is WNHNN and CDR2 is SYGVQD (reference sequence). V was trimmed by 6 bases and J by 2 bases, leaving 9 bases between them. The CDR3 has 13 amino acids. CDR3 sequence reads: CASSQLDTDTQYF. CDR3 coding DNA: TGCGCCAGCAGCCAACTTGACACAGATACGCAGTATTTT.

J is TRBJ2-7 and V is TRBV4-1, with 7 bases aligning to TRBD1. This CDR3 has 14 amino acids. Germline CDR1 MGHRA, CDR2 YSYEKL. V gave up 6 bases and J gave up 6 bases; unmatched junction bases: 11. CDR3 residues: CASRRQGGAGEQYF. The CDR3 nucleotides are TGCGCCAGCAGAAGACAGGGCGGAGCCGGCGAGCAGTACTTC.

V is TRBV20-1 and J is TRBJ2-3, with 8 bases lining up with TRBD2. The germline V gene encodes CDR1 DFQATT and CDR2 SNEGSKA (reference sequence). V shed 2 bases and J 2 bases; nucleotides not matched to a gene: 3. This CDR3 contains 14 residues. CDR3 in amino acids: CSARLRGVTDTQYF. The CDR3 coding sequence is TGCAGTGCTAGATTGCGGGGGGTCACAGATACGCAGTATTTT.

The rearrangement links TRBV11-2 to TRBJ2-7, with D possibly being TRBD1 (6 bases). V lost 5 bases, J lost 2 bases, and 13 bases lay in between. Germline CDR1 SGHAT, CDR2 FQNNGV. There are 14 residues in the CDR3. The CDR3 sequence is CASSPDRNTYEQYF. The CDR3 nucleotides read TGTGCCAGCAGCCCTGACAGGAATACCTACGAGCAGTACTTC.